These 30 T cell receptor beta chains originate from one sample sequenced in a study of T cells expressing NK-cell markers (dated by TCRdb to 2020 to 2022). The method behind the library was 5' RACE. These reads were obtained on an Illumina HiSeq 2000. After the reads were reprocessed by TCRdb, one entry was made per CDR3 protein sequence, with no DNA. The table of this sample itemizes 250,000 or so distinct CDR3 sequences. The top ten hold roughly 4.2% of the sample. The sample taken for sequencing was blood T cells: a sorted CD56 or NKG2C T cell subset, CD4+ or CD8+ T cells, or bulk PBMC T cells (not recorded which). Receptors were obtained from a woman between 18 and 70 years old in good health.

The chain recombines TRBV20-1 with TRBJ1-5. The CDR3 spans 16 residues. Germline CDR1 and CDR2: DFQATT and SNEGSKA (reference sequence). CDR3 residues: CSARDMGRSGNQPQHF.

The chain joins TRBV7-3 to TRBJ2-1; without DNA, the TCRdb call of TRBD2 cannot be checked. The CDR3 is 15 residues long. The germline V gene encodes CDR1 SGHTA and CDR2 FQGTGA. The CDR3: CASSQGLPFSGEQFF.

This sequence joins TRBV12-3 or TRBV12-4 and TRBJ2-2; TCRdb picks TRBD1, but there is no DNA to check that call. CDR3 length equals 15 residues. The CDR3 spells CASSFLGPGTGELFF.

The rearrangement links TRBV20-1 to TRBJ2-1; as DNA is missing, the TRBD2 call by TCRdb cannot be tested. The CDR3 is 15 residues long. CDR1 is DFQATT and CDR2 is SNEGSKA in the germline V gene (reference sequence). The CDR3 here is CSARDPSGAYNEQFF.

The chain has TRBV14 and TRBJ2-7; with no DNA, the TCRdb D assignment of TRBD2 cannot be verified. The CDR3 extends over 16 amino acids. From germline, CDR1 is SGHDN and CDR2 FVKESK. CDR3 region: CASSQESGGISYEQYF.

The chain is built from TRBV28 and TRBJ1-2; the TCRdb call, TRBD1, lacks DNA for checking. The CDR3 is made up of 16 amino acids. Looked up from germline, CDR1 is MDHEN and CDR2 is SYDVKM. CDR3 protein: CASSKTGGRGNYGYTF.

The chain has TRBV20-1 and TRBJ1-1. CDR3 length: 12 amino acids. In germline, CDR1 is DFQATT, CDR2 SNEGSKA (reference sequence). The CDR3 sequence: CSAQSGNTEAFF.

The CDR3 is CASSYTEETQYF. The chain recombines TRBV6-6 with TRBJ2-5. The V gene's germline CDR1 is MNHNY and CDR2 SVGAGI (reference sequence). The CDR3 sequence is 12 residues long.

V usage is TRBV11-2 and J usage is TRBJ2-5; TCRdb names TRBD2, which stays unverified in the absence of DNA. This CDR3 contains 20 residues. CDR1 is SGHAT and CDR2 is FQNNGV in the germline V gene. The CDR3 is CASSLWLGSSPGGFQETQYF.

V gene TRBV10-2 combines with J gene TRBJ2-5; TCRdb names TRBD2, which stays unverified in the absence of DNA. Germline V gene lookup returns CDR1 WSHSY and CDR2 SAAADI. The CDR3 is 14 residues long. The CDR3: CASKTSGEGETQYF.

V is TRBV11-2 and J is TRBJ1-1; no DNA is available, so the TRBD1 call from TCRdb remains unchecked. CDR1 and CDR2 from the germline V gene are SGHAT and FQNNGV. This CDR3 spans 14 amino acids. Here the CDR3 reads CASSPFTGGTEAFF.

The chain has TRBV7-8 and TRBJ2-1; TCRdb indicates TRBD2, and absent DNA this call remains unverified. The CDR3 totals 15 residues. CDR1 is SGHVS, CDR2 FQNEAQ, per germline. The CDR3: CASRYGSGMDNEQFF.

V usage is TRBV20-1 and J usage is TRBJ2-5. The germline CDR1 and CDR2 sequences are DFQATT and SNEGSKA (reference sequence). This CDR3 has 14 amino acids. CDR3 residues: CSARDFAQRETQYF.

The chain links TRBV7-2 to TRBJ1-1; the D call of TRBD1 rests on TCRdb alone, since no DNA is present to check it. The germline V gene encodes CDR1 SGHTA and CDR2 FQGNSA. This CDR3 comprises 12 residues. The chain's CDR3 is CASSFTGVEAFF.

The chain's CDR3 is CASTRSLAANTGELFF. V usage is TRBV10-2 and J usage is TRBJ2-2; no DNA is available, so the TRBD2 call from TCRdb remains unchecked. The CDR3 runs 16 residues. Germline values: CDR1 WSHSY, CDR2 SAAADI.

CDR3 in amino acids: CASSRTGGGEKLFF. The chain employs TRBV7-2 and TRBJ1-4; TCRdb calls TRBD1, which cannot be checked without DNA. The germline gives CDR1 SGHTA, CDR2 FQGNSA. The CDR3 covers 14 residues. Filled out from reference TRBV7-2 and TRBJ1-4, the complete variable domain reads GAGVSQSPSNKVTEKGKDVELRCDPISGHTALYWYRQSLGQGLEFLIYFQGNSAPDKSGLPSDRFSAERTGGSVSTLTIQRTQQEDSAVYLCASSRTGGGEKLFFGSGTQLSVL.

This chain uses TRBV20-1 with TRBJ2-3. This CDR3 region has 17 residues. From germline, CDR1 is DFQATT and CDR2 SNEGSKA (reference sequence). This CDR3 reads CSASETGLLRLTDTQYF.

The J gene is TRBJ2-1, the V gene TRBV12-3 or TRBV12-4; TCRdb indicates TRBD2, and absent DNA this call remains unverified. The CDR3 is 14 amino acids. The CDR3 here is CASSLSLGSNEQFF.

The chain links TRBV6-2 or TRBV6-3 to TRBJ2-7. Germline CDR1 is MNHEY and CDR2 is SVGEGT. CDR3 length: 13 amino acids. CDR3: CASSYFQSYEQYF.

The V and J genes are TRBV30 and TRBJ2-7. CDR1 and CDR2 from the germline V gene are GTSNPN and SVGIG (reference sequence). This CDR3 has 13 residues. CDR3 residues: CAWSVGNSYEQYF.

The rearrangement joins TRBV20-1 to TRBJ1-2; TCRdb proposes TRBD1, but this gene call is untestable without DNA. From germline, CDR1 is DFQATT and CDR2 SNEGSKA (reference sequence). The CDR3 covers 13 residues. CDR3 in amino acids: CSAPGTGGYGYTF.

The rearrangement links TRBV29-1 to TRBJ2-3. CDR1 is SQVTM and CDR2 is ANQGSEA in the germline V gene. The CDR3 is 11 residues long. CDR3 sequence reads: CSGGSTDTQYF.

The rearrangement uses TRBV20-1 and TRBJ2-1; TCRdb reports TRBD2, a call that lacks DNA to check it against. This CDR3 is built from 15 residues. CDR1 is DFQATT and CDR2 is SNEGSKA in the germline V gene (reference sequence). Here the CDR3 reads CSVRLAGGHRDEQFF.

The chain combines TRBV29-1 with TRBJ2-1. Per germline, CDR1 SQVTM and CDR2 ANQGSEA. The CDR3 sequence is 12 residues long. CDR3: CSVGQSYNEQFF.

CDR3 region: CSAIKGHQPQHF. This rearrangement joins TRBV20-1 to TRBJ1-5. Germline-derived CDR1 and CDR2 are DFQATT and SNEGSKA (reference sequence). CDR3 size: 12 residues.

The chain links TRBV7-9 to TRBJ2-4; TCRdb proposes TRBD1, but this gene call is untestable without DNA. CDR1 and CDR2 from the germline V gene are SEHNR and FQNEAQ (reference sequence). The CDR3 covers 15 residues. The CDR3 region is CASSPGRDIKNIQYF.

V and J are TRBV12-3 or TRBV12-4 and TRBJ1-4; TCRdb's assignment of TRBD1 cannot be checked, as there is no DNA. The CDR3 contains 15 residues. This CDR3 is CASSRGQGGVEKLFF.

The chain is built from TRBV6-2 or TRBV6-3 and TRBJ2-3; checking the TCRdb D call of TRBD1 is not possible without DNA. The germline V gene encodes CDR1 MNHEY and CDR2 SVGEGT. The CDR3 is made up of 15 amino acids. The CDR3: CASSQRGVRPDTQYF.

The chain recombines TRBV15 with TRBJ2-1. The CDR3 spans 17 residues. The germline V gene has CDR1 LNHNV and CDR2 YYDKDF (reference sequence). Here the CDR3 reads CATSSSQTGFSYNEQFF.

The chain joins TRBV20-1 to TRBJ2-1; the D call of TRBD2 rests on TCRdb alone, since no DNA is present to check it. Germline V gene data show CDR1 as DFQATT and CDR2 as SNEGSKA (reference sequence). This CDR3 is 14 amino acids long. The CDR3 sequence: CSASWGTSGDEQFF.